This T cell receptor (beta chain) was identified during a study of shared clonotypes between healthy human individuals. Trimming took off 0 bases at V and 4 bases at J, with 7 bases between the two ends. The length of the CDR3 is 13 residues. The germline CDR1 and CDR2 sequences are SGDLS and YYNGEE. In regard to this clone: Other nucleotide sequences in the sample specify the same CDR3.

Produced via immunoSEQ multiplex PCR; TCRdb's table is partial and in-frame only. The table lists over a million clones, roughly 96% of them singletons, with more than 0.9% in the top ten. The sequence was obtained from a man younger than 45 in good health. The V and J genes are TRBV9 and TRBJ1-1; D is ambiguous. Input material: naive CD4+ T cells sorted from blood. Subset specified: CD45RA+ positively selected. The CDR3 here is CASSVGRGTEAFF. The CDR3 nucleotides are TGTGCCAGCAGCGTAGGGCGTGGCACTGAAGCTTTCTTT.